Each of the 25 T cell receptor beta chains below was sequenced from the same sample in a study of T cell repertoires in cytomegalovirus infection. For these receptors, no antigen is known. TCRdb processed the reads anew with MiXCR; each CDR3 protein has one entry. Of hundreds of thousands of distinct CDR3 sequences detected, roughly 30% appear once; the ten largest clones hold about an eighth. The sequenced sample was cultured CD8+ T cells from PBMCs, obtained from culture after CMV antigen stimulation. All receptors come from a human donor in good health (CMV status not recorded). Some clones in this sample may be carry-over from other donors' samples.

This sequence joins TRBV4-1 and TRBJ2-5; TRBD2 agrees at 11 bases. V shed 4 bases and J 4 bases; nucleotides not matched to a gene: 5. Germline CDR1 is MGHRA and CDR2 is YSYEKL. This CDR3 is 15 amino acids long. The CDR3 bases are TGCGCCAGCAGCCGGACAACTAGCGGGAGAGAGACCCAGTACTTC. Its protein is CASSRTTSGRETQYF.

This clonotype was seen only once. In DNA, the CDR3 is TGTGCCAGCAGCGTAGCCGGGGGCCCTGGAAACACCATATATTTT. Its translation is CASSVAGGPGNTIYF. The chain joins TRBV9 to TRBJ1-3, with D perhaps matching TRBD1 (6 bases). From germline, CDR1 is SGDLS and CDR2 YYNGEE. Trimming stripped 0 bases from V and 2 bases from J, with 9 bases between. This CDR3 is 15 amino acids long.

V usage is TRBV28 and J usage is TRBJ2-2; 11 bases fit TRBD1. The CDR3 extends over 14 amino acids. The V gene's germline CDR1 is MDHEN and CDR2 SYDVKM. The V gene end was trimmed by 4 bases and the J gene end by 8 bases; junction bases not matched to a gene: 3. DNA for the CDR3: TGTGCCAGCAGTTGGACAGGGGGCGTGGGGGAGCTGTTTTTT. It is translated as CASSWTGGVGELFF.

The V gene is TRBV6-1, the J gene TRBJ1-3, with unresolved D. This CDR3 region has 14 residues. V lost 1 base and J lost 8, with 12 bases in between. Germline CDR1 MNHNS, CDR2 SASEGT. CDR3 coding DNA: TGTGCCAGCAGTGAAGTCGCGGGAGCGGACACCATATATTTT. Residues: CASSEVAGADTIYF.

This clonotype is a singleton in its sample. A much larger clonotype is one base distant, so this may be a read error. The rearrangement uses TRBV19 and TRBJ2-1; TRBD2 agrees at 8 bases. CDR1 is LNHDA, CDR2 SQIVND, per germline (reference sequence). This CDR3 comprises 16 residues. In DNA, the CDR3 is TGTACCAGTAGTCCCCAGTTAGCGGGGTTCAACAATGAGCAGTTCTTC. Translated: CTSSPQLAGFNNEQFF.

CDR3 nucleotide sequence: TGCGCCAGCAGCAAAGGACTAGCGGGGGGCCGCACAGATACGCAGTATTTT. Translated, it gives CASSKGLAGGRTDTQYF. The V call is TRBV5-1, the J call TRBJ2-3, with TRBD2 identical over 14 bases. Per the germline V gene, CDR1 is SGHRS and CDR2 is YFSETQ. The CDR3 covers 17 residues. With V trimmed by 4 bases and J by 1 base, 5 bases remained unmatched.

The chain has TRBV4-1 and TRBJ1-1; 8 bases fit TRBD1. CDR1 is MGHRA, CDR2 YSYEKL, per germline. The CDR3 contains 17 residues. The trim removed 1 base at V and 4 bases at J, leaving 11 bases unmatched. CDR3 nucleotide sequence: TGCGCCAGCAGCCAAGGCTCCAGGGGGCTCTTGATCACTGAAGCTTTCTTT. It encodes CASSQGSRGLLITEAFF.

The table lists this clonotype with many counts. The CDR3 nucleotides are TGTGCCACCCGCATGGGTTACAATGAGCAGTTCTTC. Its protein product is CATRMGYNEQFF. The chain couples TRBV7-2 to TRBJ2-1; D ambiguous. Germline CDR1 reads SGHTA; CDR2 reads FQGNSA. Between the trimmed V and J ends, which lost 10 bases and 4 bases, there was a span of 11 bases. The CDR3 contains 12 residues.

This clonotype was picked up a small number of times. V usage is TRBV4-3 and J usage is TRBJ1-2, with a possible D match to TRBD1 (6 bases). Deletions cut 4 bases from V and 2 bases from J, with 14 bases between. This CDR3 is built from 15 residues. From germline, CDR1 is LGHNA and CDR2 YSLEER. CDR3 amino acids: CASSPLEGQNYGYTF. CDR3 sequence (DNA): TGCGCCAGCAGCCCCCTAGAAGGACAGAACTATGGCTACACCTTC.

With respect to this clonotype: At one boundary the junction diverges from the germline segment, which might be a read error. The CDR3 spells CVSSLGRGPNTEAFF. The CDR3 coding sequence is TGTGTCAGCAGCTTAGGCCGGGGACCGAACACTGAAGCTTTCTTT. The chain joins TRBV7-9 to TRBJ1-1, with TRBD1 as a possible D gene (5 bases). CDR3 length: 15 amino acids. Germline V gene sequence: CDR1 SEHNR, CDR2 FQNEAQ (reference sequence).

This clonotype was observed a few times. The chain joins TRBV12-3 or TRBV12-4 to TRBJ1-2; 11 bases agree with TRBD1. Trimming removed 3 bases from V and 3 bases from J; junction bases left unmatched: 9. The length of the CDR3 is 17 residues. CDR3 protein: CASSFSSRTGGDYGYTF. CDR3 coding DNA: TGTGCCAGCAGTTTTTCAAGTAGGACAGGGGGCGACTATGGCTACACCTTC.

This clonotype was recorded once. V gene TRBV7-6 combines with J gene TRBJ1-2, with 7 bases that match TRBD1. J lost 8 bases, V lost 7 bases, and 7 bases had no gene match. Looked up from germline, CDR1 is SGHVS and CDR2 is FNYEAQ. The CDR3 has 12 amino acids. The chain's CDR3 is CASTEDRDGYTF. The CDR3 DNA sequence: TGTGCCAGCACCGAAGACAGGGACGGCTACACCTTC.

With respect to this clonotype: One junction end does not reproduce the germline sequence, and a read error may be involved. The chain has TRBV7-6 and TRBJ2-2; 14 positions match TRBD2. Germline assignment: CDR1 SGHVS and CDR2 FNYEAQ. This CDR3 contains 18 residues. The CDR3 bases are TGTGCCATCAGCTCGGGGACTAGCGGGGGTTTGGGCACCGGGGAGCTGTTTTTT. The encoded protein is CAISSGTSGGLGTGELFF.

This clonotype was seen ten or more times. The V call is TRBV7-8, the J call TRBJ2-7, with 8 bases that match TRBD2. CDR1 is SGHVS and CDR2 is FQNEAQ in the germline V gene. The CDR3 sequence is 16 residues long. Trimming cost V 4 bases and J 6 bases; bases outside gene matches: 14. The CDR3: CASSSGLAPMSAEQYV. CDR3 nucleotides: TGTGCCAGCAGCTCTGGACTAGCCCCTATGTCGGCCGAGCAGTACGTC.

The V call is TRBV7-9, the J call TRBJ1-3; 8 bases match TRBD1. The CDR3 sequence is 16 residues long. J was trimmed by 2 bases and V by 5 bases; bases with no gene match: 8. In germline, CDR1 is SEHNR, CDR2 FQNEAQ (reference sequence). DNA of the CDR3: TGTGCCAGCAGCCCCGGACAGGGAACGGCTGGAAACACCATATATTTT. It encodes CASSPGQGTAGNTIYF.

The V gene is TRBV12-3 or TRBV12-4, the J gene TRBJ2-3; 7 bases match TRBD2. This CDR3 has 13 residues. The V gene end was trimmed by 9 bases and the J gene end by 5 bases; junction bases not matched to a gene: 8. CDR3 nucleotide sequence: TGTGCCAGTTCCGGACTAGGCTTAGATACGCAGTATTTT. This sequence encodes CASSGLGLDTQYF.

This clonotype was seen only a few times. This sequence joins TRBV7-9 and TRBJ1-4; the D gene is possibly TRBD1 (5 bases). Trimming pared 8 bases from V and 8 bases from J, leaving 18 bases between. The CDR3 totals 14 residues. Per the germline V gene, CDR1 is SEHNR and CDR2 is FQNEAQ (reference sequence). The CDR3 sequence: CASSIRDGQEKLFF. DNA for the CDR3: TGTGCCAGCTCCATTAGGGACGGGCAGGAAAAACTGTTTTTT.

The V gene is TRBV27, the J gene TRBJ1-5; 8 bases match TRBD1. The ends lost 7 bases at V and 6 bases at J; junction bases unmatched: 5. The CDR3 contains 13 residues. Germline CDR1 MNHEY, CDR2 SMNVEV (reference sequence). The chain's CDR3 is CASTFGQGQPQHF. CDR3 in DNA: TGTGCCAGCACCTTCGGACAGGGTCAGCCCCAGCATTTT.

In its sample, this clonotype was seen a few times. The junction departs from the called germline gene at one end, perhaps through a read error. The chain is built from TRBV4-1 and TRBJ2-1; tentative D call: TRBD2 (6 bases). CDR1 MGHRA and CDR2 YSYEKL come from the germline V gene. This CDR3 comprises 19 residues. The CDR3 sequence: CASSQAARGLPGIYNEQFF. CDR3 sequence (DNA): TGTGCCAGCAGCCAAGCGGCTAGGGGACTCCCCGGTATCTACAATGAGCAGTTCTTC.

The chain links TRBV9 to TRBJ1-4; no reliable D call. The length of the CDR3 is 12 residues. V was shortened by 7 bases and J by 0 bases, with 4 bases between the two germline ends. Germline V gene lookup returns CDR1 SGDLS and CDR2 YYNGEE. CDR3 region: CASGATNEKLFF. The CDR3 bases are TGTGCCAGCGGGGCAACTAATGAAAAACTGTTTTTT.

This clonotype came up a few times. The chain carries TRBV12-5 and TRBJ1-4, with D possibly TRBD1 on 6 matching bases. V shed 6 bases and J shed 2 bases, with 10 bases lying between them. CDR1 is LGHNT and CDR2 is FRNRAP in the germline V gene. The CDR3 covers 14 residues. In DNA form, the CDR3 reads TGTGCTAGTGGCTGGGGGCGTACTAATGAAAAACTGTTTTTT. Amino acid sequence: CASGWGRTNEKLFF.

This chain uses TRBV4-1 with TRBJ2-1; 14 nucleotides agree with TRBD2. V lost 8 bases and J lost 7; bases outside the gene matches: 7. CDR3 length equals 15 residues. Germline values: CDR1 MGHRA, CDR2 YSYEKL. CDR3 DNA sequence: TGCGCCAGCCGCCCGGGACTAGCGGGGGTTAATGAGCAGTTCTTC. Protein sequence: CASRPGLAGVNEQFF.

CDR3 sequence (DNA): TGTGCCAGCAGCCCCTCCCCGTACTGGGGGGCCAACGTCCTGACTTTC. Its translation is CASSPSPYWGANVLTF. The rearrangement uses TRBV14 and TRBJ2-6; D not resolved. V gave up 4 bases and J gave up 4 bases, with 14 bases separating them. The CDR3 loop spans 16 amino acids. Germline assignment: CDR1 SGHDN and CDR2 FVKESK.

As DNA, the CDR3 is TGTGCCAGCAGTTCACCCCGGGGACTAGCGGCGACCGGCTACAATGAGCAGTTCTTC. It yields the protein CASSSPRGLAATGYNEQFF. This chain uses TRBV9 with TRBJ2-1; 11 bases fit TRBD2. This CDR3 has 19 amino acids. Germline CDR1 reads SGDLS; CDR2 reads YYNGEE. V shed 5 bases and J 3 bases; nucleotides not matched to a gene: 16.

A few counts support this clonotype. The chain links TRBV6-5 to TRBJ2-5, with 7 bases lining up with TRBD1. The germline V gene encodes CDR1 MNHEY and CDR2 SVGAGI. V trimming: 5 bases; J trimming: 4 bases; junction bases outside the gene matches: 4. The CDR3 has 13 amino acids. The CDR3 is CASSQTGPETQYF. DNA for the CDR3: TGTGCCAGCAGTCAGACAGGGCCAGAGACCCAGTACTTC.